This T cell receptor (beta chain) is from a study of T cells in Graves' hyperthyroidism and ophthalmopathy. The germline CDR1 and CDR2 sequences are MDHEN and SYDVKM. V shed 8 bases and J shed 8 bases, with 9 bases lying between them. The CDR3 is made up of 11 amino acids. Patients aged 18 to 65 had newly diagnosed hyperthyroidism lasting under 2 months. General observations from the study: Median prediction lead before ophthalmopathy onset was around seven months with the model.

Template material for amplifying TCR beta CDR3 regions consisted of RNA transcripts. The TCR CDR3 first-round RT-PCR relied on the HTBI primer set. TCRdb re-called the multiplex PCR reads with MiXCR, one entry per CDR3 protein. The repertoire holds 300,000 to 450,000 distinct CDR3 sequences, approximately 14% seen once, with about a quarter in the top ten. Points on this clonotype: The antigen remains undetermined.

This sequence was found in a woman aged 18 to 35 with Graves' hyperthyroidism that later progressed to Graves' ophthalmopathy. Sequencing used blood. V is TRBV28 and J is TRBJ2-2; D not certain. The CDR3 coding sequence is TGTGCCAGCGGCTACTGGGGGGAGCTGTTTTTT. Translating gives CASGYWGELFF.